This section outlines one T cell receptor beta chain sequence together with its context. The antigen is not known. The sample originates from a study of blood T cells in healthy people across ages. Study-level findings and limits: The unknown donor CMV status may have confounded expanded clonotype changes.

For the second PCR, which ran for 7 to 11 cycles, a sample-barcoded 5' primer and a J-beta primer mix were used. One entry per CDR3 protein results from TCRdb running MiXCR on the 5' RACE reads. This table has 550,000 to 750,000 distinct CDR3 sequences, around 21% appearing once. The sequenced sample consisted of blood. The sequence derives from a man aged 65 to 79 in good health.

As DNA, the CDR3 is TGCAGTGCTAGAGCAGAGACGGGCACCTACGAGCAGTACTTC. This sequence encodes CSARAETGTYEQYF. The rearrangement links TRBV20-1 to TRBJ2-7; no clear D. Germline values: CDR1 DFQATT, CDR2 SNEGSKA (reference sequence). This CDR3 region has 14 residues. Trimming removed 1 base at V and 2 bases at J, with 12 bases between.